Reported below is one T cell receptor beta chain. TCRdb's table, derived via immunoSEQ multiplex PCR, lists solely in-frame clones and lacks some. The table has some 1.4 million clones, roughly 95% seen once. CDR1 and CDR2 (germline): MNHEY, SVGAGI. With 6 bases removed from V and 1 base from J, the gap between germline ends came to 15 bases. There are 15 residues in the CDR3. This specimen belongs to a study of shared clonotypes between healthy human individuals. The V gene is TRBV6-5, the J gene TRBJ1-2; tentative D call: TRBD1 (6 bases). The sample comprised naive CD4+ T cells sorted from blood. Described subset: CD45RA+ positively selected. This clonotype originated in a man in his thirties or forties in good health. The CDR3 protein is CASSPQGGDNYGYTF. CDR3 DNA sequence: TGTGCCAGCAGCCCCCAAGGGGGGGATAACTATGGCTACACCTTC.